This T cell receptor beta chain was captured by sequencing in a study of T-cell memory formation after mild COVID-19. Trimming stripped 3 bases from V and 6 bases from J, with 6 bases between. The CDR3 length is 13 residues. The germline gives CDR1 MGHRA, CDR2 YSYEKL. This clonotype occurred a few times. Its antigen remains unidentified. General study findings and limits: Clones contracting day 15 to 85 were balanced CD4/CD8; later expanders leaned CD4+.

Each CDR3 protein is one row after TCRdb ran MiXCR on the 5' RACE reads. This table has approximately 250,000 distinct CDR3 sequences, about a sixth appearing once. The specimen was PBMCs or a T cell subset sorted from them (not recorded which). The gene calls are TRBV4-1 and TRBJ1-6; D unclear. This TCR came from a man between 18 and 29 years old who had mild COVID-19 (a few samples of this study predate the infection). Cell type and time point are not known. CDR3 loop: CASSQAGNSPLHF. The DNA for the CDR3 is TGCGCCAGCAGCCAGGCAGGTAATTCACCCCTCCACTTT.